This entry is about one TCR beta chain. The antigen is not known. The data derive from a study of cytomegalovirus exposure and HLA in healthy donors. Study-level points and caveats: First-cohort TCR clusters were later found to tend to co-occur in the 120 or so validation repertoires.

In germline, CDR1 is MNHEY, CDR2 SMNVEV (reference sequence). Trimming shortened V by 11 bases and J by 5 bases, and 22 bases separated the two germline ends. CDR3 length equals 15 residues. Sequenced by immunoSEQ multiplex PCR; TCRdb stores in-frame clones only, minus some. The sample lists 200,000 to 250,000 clones; approximately 87% were seen once. The TCR sequence derives from a woman aged 18 to 35 in good health and CMV-seronegative. Sequencing was carried out using PBMCs. This rearrangement joins TRBV27 to TRBJ2-1, with a tentative D call TRBD2 (6 bases). The CDR3 sequence: CAAAAPTAGHNEQFF. CDR3 in DNA: TGTGCCGCCGCTGCCCCGACGGCGGGGCACAATGAGCAGTTCTTC.